The clone carrying this TCR beta chain has only a few counts. The data derive from a study of shared clonotypes between healthy human individuals. Bulk PBMC genomic DNA spanned ten immunoSEQ deep plates. The data were produced by immunoSEQ multiplex PCR, yet TCRdb's version contains in-frame clones alone and is incomplete. Here the sample spans fewer than 650,000 clones, about 79% being singletons. CDR1 is SGHRS and CDR2 is YFSETQ in the germline V gene. This CDR3 has 15 residues. V lost 4 bases and J lost 1; bases outside the gene matches: 5. The chain employs TRBV5-1 and TRBJ2-3; 8 bases align to TRBD1. This sequence was found in a woman aged 40 to 49 in good health. Some clones in this sample may be carry-over from other donors' samples. The sample comprised PBMCs. CDR3 amino acids: CASSLQGDGTDTQYF. CDR3 coding DNA: TGCGCCAGCAGCCTACAGGGGGATGGCACAGATACGCAGTATTTT.